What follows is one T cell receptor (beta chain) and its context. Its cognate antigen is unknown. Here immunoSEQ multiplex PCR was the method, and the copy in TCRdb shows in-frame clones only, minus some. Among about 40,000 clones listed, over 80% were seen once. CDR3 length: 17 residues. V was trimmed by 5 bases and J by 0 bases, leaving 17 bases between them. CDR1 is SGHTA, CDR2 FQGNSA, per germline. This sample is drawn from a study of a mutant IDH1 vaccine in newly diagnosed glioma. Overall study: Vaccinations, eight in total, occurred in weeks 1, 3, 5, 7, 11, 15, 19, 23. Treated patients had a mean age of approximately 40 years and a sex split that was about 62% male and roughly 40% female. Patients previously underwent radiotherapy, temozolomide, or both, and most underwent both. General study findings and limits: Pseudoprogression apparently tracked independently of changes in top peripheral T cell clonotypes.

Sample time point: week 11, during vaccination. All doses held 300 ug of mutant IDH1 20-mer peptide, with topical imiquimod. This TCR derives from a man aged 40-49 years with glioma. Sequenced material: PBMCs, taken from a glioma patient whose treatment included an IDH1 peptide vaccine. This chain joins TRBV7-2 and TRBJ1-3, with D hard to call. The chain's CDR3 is CASSPFLSSISGNTIYF. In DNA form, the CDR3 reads TGTGCCAGCAGCCCGTTTCTGAGCTCGATCTCTGGAAACACCATATATTTT.